This TCR beta chain was identified in a study of blood T cell repertoires in COVID-19. Study context: PBMCs, B-cell-depleted T cells, or T cells provided the cDNA or gDNA that made up the material.

V was shortened by 1 base and J by 0 bases, with 19 bases between the two germline ends. The CDR3 has 18 residues. This clone was recorded only once. Per the original methods: Researchers report that nucleated cell counts were estimated from reference gene primer amplification. Assay: immunoSEQ multiplex PCR; the TCRdb copy retains only in-frame clones and omits some. V and J calls plus clone size are reproduced from that table; the DNA served to infer D and trimming. The data contain under 65,000 clones, 80% to 95% of them singletons. Sequencing used peripheral blood. V and J are TRBV23-1 and TRBJ2-7; TRBD2 is a possible D gene (6 bases). TRBV23-1 is known as an ORF, though its function is uncertain. This receptor was obtained from an elderly woman with active COVID-19. The CDR3 nucleotides are TGCGCCAGCAGTCAATTTTGGGTAGCGGCAGTAAGCTCCTACGAGCAGTACTTC. Its protein is CASSQFWVAAVSSYEQYF.